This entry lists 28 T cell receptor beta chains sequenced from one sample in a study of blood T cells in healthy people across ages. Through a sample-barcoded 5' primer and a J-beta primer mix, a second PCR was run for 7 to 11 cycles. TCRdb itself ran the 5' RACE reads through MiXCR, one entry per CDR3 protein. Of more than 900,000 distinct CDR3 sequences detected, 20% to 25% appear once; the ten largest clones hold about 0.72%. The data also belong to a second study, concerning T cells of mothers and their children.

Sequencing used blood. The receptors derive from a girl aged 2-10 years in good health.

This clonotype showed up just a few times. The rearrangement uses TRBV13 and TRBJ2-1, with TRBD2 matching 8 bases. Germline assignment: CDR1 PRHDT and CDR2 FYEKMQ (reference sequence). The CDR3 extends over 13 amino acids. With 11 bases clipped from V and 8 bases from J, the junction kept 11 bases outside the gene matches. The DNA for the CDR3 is TGTGCCGCCGCTGAGGGGACTAGGGATGAGCAGTTCTTC. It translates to CAAAEGTRDEQFF. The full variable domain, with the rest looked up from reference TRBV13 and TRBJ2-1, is AAGVIQSPRHLIKEKRETATLKCYPIPRHDTVYWYQQGPGQDPQFLISFYEKMQSDKGSIPDRFSAQQFSDYHSELNMSSLELGDSALYFCAAAEGTRDEQFFGPGTRLTVL.

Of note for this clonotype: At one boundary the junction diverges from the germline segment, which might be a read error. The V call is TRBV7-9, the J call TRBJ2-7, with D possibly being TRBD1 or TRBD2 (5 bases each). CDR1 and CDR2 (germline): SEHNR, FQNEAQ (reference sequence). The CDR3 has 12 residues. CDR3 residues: CASSLVPGPLDF. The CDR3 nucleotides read TGTGCCAGCAGCCTAGTACCGGGACCATTGGACTTC.

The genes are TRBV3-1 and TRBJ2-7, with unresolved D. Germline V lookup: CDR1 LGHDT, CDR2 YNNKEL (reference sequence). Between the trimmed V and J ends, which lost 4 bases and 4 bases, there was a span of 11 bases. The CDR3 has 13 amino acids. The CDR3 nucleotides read TGTGCCAGCAGCCTAAGCGAAGCATACGAGCAGTACTTC. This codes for CASSLSEAYEQYF.

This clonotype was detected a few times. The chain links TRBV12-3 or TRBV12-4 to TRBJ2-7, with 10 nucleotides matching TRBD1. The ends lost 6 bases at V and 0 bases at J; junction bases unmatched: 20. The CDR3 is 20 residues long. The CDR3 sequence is CASSLRSARDRGHRSYEQYF. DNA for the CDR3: TGTGCCAGCAGCTTAAGGTCAGCGCGGGACAGGGGCCATCGCTCCTACGAGCAGTACTTC.

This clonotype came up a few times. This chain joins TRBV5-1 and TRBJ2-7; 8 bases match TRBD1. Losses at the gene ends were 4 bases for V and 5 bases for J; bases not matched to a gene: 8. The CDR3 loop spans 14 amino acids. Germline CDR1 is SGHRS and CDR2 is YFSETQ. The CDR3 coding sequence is TGCGCCAGCAGCCTCGGACAGGGAATCGACGAGCAGTACTTC. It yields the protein CASSLGQGIDEQYF.

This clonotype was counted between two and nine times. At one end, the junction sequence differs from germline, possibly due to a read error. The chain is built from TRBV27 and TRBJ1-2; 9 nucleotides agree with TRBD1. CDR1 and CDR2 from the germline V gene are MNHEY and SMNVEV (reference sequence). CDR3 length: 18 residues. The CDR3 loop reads CASSRGGQGVIGDYGHTF. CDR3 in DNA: TGTGCCAGCAGTCGTGGGGGACAGGGAGTTATTGGGGACTATGGCCACACCTTC.

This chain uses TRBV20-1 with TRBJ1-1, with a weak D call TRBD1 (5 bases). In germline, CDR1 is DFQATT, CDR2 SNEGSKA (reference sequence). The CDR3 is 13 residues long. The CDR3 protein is CSLARDFGTEAFF. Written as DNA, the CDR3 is TGCAGCCTTGCCAGGGATTTCGGAACTGAAGCTTTCTTT.

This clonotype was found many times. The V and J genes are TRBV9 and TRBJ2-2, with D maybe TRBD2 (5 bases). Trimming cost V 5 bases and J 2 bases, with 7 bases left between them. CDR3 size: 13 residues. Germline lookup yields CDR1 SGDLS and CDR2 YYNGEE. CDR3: CASRSGNTGELFF. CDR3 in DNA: TGTGCCAGCAGGAGCGGAAACACCGGGGAGCTGTTTTTT.

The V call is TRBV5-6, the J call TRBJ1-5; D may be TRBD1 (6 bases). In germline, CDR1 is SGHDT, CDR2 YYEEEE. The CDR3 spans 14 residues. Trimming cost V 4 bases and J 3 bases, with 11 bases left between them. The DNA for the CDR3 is TGTGCCAGCAGCCAACAGGGTCCCAATCAGCCCCAGCATTTT. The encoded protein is CASSQQGPNQPQHF. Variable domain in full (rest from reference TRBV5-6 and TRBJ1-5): DAGVTQSPTHLIKTRGQQVTLRCSPKSGHDTVSWYQQALGQGPQFIFQYYEEEERQRGNFPDRFSGHQFPNYSSELNVNALLLGDSALYLCASSQQGPNQPQHFGDGTRLSIL.

The CDR3 reads CASSYLIRDTQHF. The CDR3 DNA reads as TGTGCCAGCAGTTATTTAATAAGAGATACGCAGCATTTT. The rearrangement links TRBV6-5 to TRBJ2-3, with D hard to call. Gene TRBJ1-5 matches the end of the DNA better, so the J call may be wrong. The germline V gene encodes CDR1 MNHEY and CDR2 SVGAGI. CDR3 length: 13 residues.

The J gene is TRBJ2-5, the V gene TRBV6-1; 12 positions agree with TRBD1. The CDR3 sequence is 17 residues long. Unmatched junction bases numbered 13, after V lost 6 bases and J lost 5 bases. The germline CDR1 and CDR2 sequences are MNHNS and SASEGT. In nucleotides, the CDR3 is TGTGCCAGCAGCCTAGGCCCTAGGGACAGGGGGCATGAGACCCAGTACTTC. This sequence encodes CASSLGPRDRGHETQYF.

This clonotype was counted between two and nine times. DNA of the CDR3: TGCAGTGCTGGACCCCGGGGCATAGATACGCAGTATTTT. Translated, it gives CSAGPRGIDTQYF. The chain is built from TRBV20-1 and TRBJ2-3; D tentatively fits TRBD1 or TRBD2 (5 bases each). The CDR3 covers 13 residues. V was trimmed by 5 bases and J by 5 bases, leaving 14 bases between them. In germline, CDR1 is DFQATT, CDR2 SNEGSKA (reference sequence).

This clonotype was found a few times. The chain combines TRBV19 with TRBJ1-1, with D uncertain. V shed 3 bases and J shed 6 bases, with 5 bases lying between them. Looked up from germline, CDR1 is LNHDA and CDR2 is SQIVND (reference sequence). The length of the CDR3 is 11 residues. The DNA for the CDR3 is TGTGCCAGTAGTATGGGCGCTGAAGCTTTCTTT. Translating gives CASSMGAEAFF.

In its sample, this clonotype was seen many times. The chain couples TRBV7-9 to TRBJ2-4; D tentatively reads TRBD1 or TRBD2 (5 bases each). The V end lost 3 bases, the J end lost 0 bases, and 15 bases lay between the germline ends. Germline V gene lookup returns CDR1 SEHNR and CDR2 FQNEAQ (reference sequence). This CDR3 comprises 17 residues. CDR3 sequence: CASSFSDSGLAKNIQYF. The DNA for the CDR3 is TGTGCCAGCAGCTTTTCCGATTCGGGGCTAGCCAAAAACATTCAGTACTTC.

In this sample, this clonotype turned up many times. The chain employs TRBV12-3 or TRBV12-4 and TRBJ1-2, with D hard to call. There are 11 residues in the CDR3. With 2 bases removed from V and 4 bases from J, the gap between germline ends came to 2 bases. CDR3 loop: CASSLTYGYTF. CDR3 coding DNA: TGTGCCAGCAGTTTAACCTATGGCTACACCTTC.

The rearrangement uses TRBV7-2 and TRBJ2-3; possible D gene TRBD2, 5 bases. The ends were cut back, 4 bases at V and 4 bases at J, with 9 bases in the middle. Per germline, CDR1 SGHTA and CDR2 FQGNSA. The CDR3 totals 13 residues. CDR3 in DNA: TGTGCCAGCAGCTCCAATAGCGCAGATACGCAGTATTTT. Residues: CASSSNSADTQYF.

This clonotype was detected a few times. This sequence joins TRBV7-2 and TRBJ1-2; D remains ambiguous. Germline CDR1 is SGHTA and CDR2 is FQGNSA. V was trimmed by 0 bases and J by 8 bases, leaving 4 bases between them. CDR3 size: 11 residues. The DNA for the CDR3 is TGTGCCAGCAGCTTAGCGCTCGGCTACACCTTC. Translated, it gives CASSLALGYTF.

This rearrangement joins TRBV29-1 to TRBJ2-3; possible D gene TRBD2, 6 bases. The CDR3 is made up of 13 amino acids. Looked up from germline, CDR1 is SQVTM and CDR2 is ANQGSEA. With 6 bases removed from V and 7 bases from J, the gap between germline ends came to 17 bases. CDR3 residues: CSVKTLATNTQYF. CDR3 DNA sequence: TGCAGCGTCAAAACACTAGCAACGAATACGCAGTATTTT.

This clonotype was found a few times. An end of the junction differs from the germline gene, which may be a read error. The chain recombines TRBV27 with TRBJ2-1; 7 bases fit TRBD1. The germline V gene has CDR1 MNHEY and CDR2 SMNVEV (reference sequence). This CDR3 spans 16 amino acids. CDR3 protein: CASSLLYEGAYNEQLF. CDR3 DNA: TGTGCCAGCAGTCTCCTCTACGAGGGGGCCTACAATGAGCAGCTCTTC.

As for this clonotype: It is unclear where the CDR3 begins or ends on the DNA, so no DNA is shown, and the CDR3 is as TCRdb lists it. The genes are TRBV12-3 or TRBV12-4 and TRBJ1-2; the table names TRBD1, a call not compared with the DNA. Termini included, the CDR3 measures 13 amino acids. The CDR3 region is CASILGTDYGYTF.

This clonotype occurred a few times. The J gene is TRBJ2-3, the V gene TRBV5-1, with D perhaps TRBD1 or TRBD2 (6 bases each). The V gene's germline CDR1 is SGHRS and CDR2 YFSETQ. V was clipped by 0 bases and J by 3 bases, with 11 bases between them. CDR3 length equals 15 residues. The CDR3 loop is CASSLVGGYTDTQYF. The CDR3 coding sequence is TGCGCCAGCAGCTTGGTCGGGGGCTATACAGATACGCAGTATTTT.

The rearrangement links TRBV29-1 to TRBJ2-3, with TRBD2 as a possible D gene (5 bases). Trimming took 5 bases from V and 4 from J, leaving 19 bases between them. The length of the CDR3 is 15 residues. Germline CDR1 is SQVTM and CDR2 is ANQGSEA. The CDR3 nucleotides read TGCAGCGTTCAGAGTCGGTCGGGGTATTCAGATACGCAGTATTTT. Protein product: CSVQSRSGYSDTQYF.

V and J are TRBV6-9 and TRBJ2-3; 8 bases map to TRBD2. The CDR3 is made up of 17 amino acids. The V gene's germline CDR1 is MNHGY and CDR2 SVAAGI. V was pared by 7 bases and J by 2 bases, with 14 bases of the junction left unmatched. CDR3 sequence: CASNEVSGGLFTDTQYF. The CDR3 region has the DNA TGTGCCAGCAACGAGGTCAGCGGGGGCCTCTTCACAGATACGCAGTATTTT.

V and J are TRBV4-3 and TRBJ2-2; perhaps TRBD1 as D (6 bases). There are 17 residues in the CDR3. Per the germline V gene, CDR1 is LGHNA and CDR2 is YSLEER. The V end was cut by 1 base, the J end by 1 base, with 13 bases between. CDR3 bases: TGCGCCAGCAGCCAAGCCCCCGGGACACTGAACACCGGGGAGCTGTTTTTT. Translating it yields CASSQAPGTLNTGELFF.

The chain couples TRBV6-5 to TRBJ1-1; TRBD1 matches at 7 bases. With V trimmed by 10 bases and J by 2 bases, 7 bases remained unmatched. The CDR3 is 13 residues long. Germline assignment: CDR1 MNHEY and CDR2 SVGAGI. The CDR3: CATRQGLNTEAFF. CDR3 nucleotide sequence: TGTGCCACCCGACAGGGCCTAAACACTGAAGCTTTCTTT.

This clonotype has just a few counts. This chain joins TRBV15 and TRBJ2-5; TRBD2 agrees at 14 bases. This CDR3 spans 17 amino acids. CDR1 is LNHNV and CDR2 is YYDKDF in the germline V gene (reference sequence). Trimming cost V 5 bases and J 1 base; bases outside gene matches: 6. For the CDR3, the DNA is TGTGCCACCAGCCCCCGGACTAGCGGGAGGCGCCAAGAGACCCAGTACTTC. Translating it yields CATSPRTSGRRQETQYF.

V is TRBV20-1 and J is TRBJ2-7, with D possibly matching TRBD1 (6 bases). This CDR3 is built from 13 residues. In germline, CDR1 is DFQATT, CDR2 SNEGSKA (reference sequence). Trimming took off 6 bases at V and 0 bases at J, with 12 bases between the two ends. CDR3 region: CSAPKDSSYEQYF. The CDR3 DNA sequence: TGCAGTGCGCCGAAGGACAGCTCCTACGAGCAGTACTTC.

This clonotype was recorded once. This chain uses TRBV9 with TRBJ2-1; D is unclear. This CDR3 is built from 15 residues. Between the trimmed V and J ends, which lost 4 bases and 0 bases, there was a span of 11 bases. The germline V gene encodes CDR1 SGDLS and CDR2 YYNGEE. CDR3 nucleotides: TGTGCCAGCAGCCCCCCCGATGGCTCCTACAATGAGCAGTTCTTC. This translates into CASSPPDGSYNEQFF. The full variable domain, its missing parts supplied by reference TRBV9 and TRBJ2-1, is DSGVTQTPKHLITATGQRVTLRCSPRSGDLSVYWYQQSLDQGLQFLIQYYNGEERAKGNILERFSAQQFPDLHSELNLSSLELGDSALYFCASSPPDGSYNEQFFGPGTRLTVL.